This T cell receptor (beta chain) was recovered during a study of cytomegalovirus exposure and HLA in healthy donors. Whole-study context: Early release data held 85 million to 95 million unique TCRs from HLA-typed donors.

The PCR used 60 Vbeta and 13 Jbeta primers. Here immunoSEQ multiplex PCR was the method, and the copy in TCRdb shows in-frame clones only, minus some. Here the sample spans about 93,000 clones, roughly 72% being singletons. V was cut by 6 bases and J by 6 bases, with 11 bases left in between. The CDR3 loop spans 12 amino acids. From germline, CDR1 is MNHEY and CDR2 SVGAGI. The clonotype originates from a man aged 25-40 years in good health and CMV-seronegative. The V gene is TRBV6-5, the J gene TRBJ1-2; D is perhaps TRBD1 (5 bases). The sequencing sample was made of PBMCs. The CDR3 DNA sequence: TGTGCCAGCAGCCCACGGGGGGATGGCTACACCTTC. Translating it yields CASSPRGDGYTF.